The present entry profiles one T cell receptor (beta chain) with its context. This sample was taken from a study of blood T cell repertoires in COVID-19. The table came from immunoSEQ multiplex PCR; TCRdb's copy has only in-frame clones and leaves some out. The sample shows 120,000 to 150,000 clones, around 88% of them seen only once. Trimming took off 1 base at V and 0 bases at J, with 13 bases between the two ends. CDR1 and CDR2 (germline): MGHRA, YSYEKL. The CDR3 has 16 amino acids. Sequencing was carried out using peripheral blood. The J gene is TRBJ2-7, the V gene TRBV4-1, with D perhaps TRBD2 (6 bases). The clonotype comes from a human donor in a cohort sampled during active COVID-19. CDR3 region: CASSQVFPGDSYEQYF. DNA of the CDR3: TGCGCCAGCAGCCAAGTTTTTCCGGGGGACTCCTACGAGCAGTACTTC.